The 6 T cell receptor beta chains below were found in one sample sequenced in a study of T cell repertoires in cytomegalovirus infection. TCRdb passed the reads through MiXCR, listing each CDR3 protein once. The sample has 250,000 or so distinct CDR3 sequences; about a sixth are singletons. Sequenced material: CD8+ T cells from PBMCs. The receptors stem from a human donor in good health (CMV status not recorded). Some clones in this sample may be carry-over from other donors' samples.

V gene TRBV7-2 combines with J gene TRBJ2-5; the D gene is possibly TRBD2 (7 bases). Germline lookup yields CDR1 SGHTA and CDR2 FQGNSA. The CDR3 spans 14 residues. V lost 8 bases to trimming and J lost 0 bases, with 13 bases between them. The CDR3 sequence is CASSGGAYQETQYF. In DNA form, the CDR3 reads TGTGCCAGCTCTGGGGGGGCGTACCAAGAGACCCAGTACTTC.

This clonotype was counted a few times. The chain is built from TRBV20-1 and TRBJ1-5; no clear D. CDR3 length: 14 residues. The germline V and J ends were trimmed by 3 bases and 0 bases, with 9 bases remaining between them. Germline values: CDR1 DFQATT, CDR2 SNEGSKA (reference sequence). CDR3 region: CSASHDYSNQPQHF. CDR3 DNA: TGCAGTGCTAGTCATGATTATAGCAATCAGCCCCAGCATTTT.

V is TRBV7-6 and J is TRBJ2-1; TRBD1 or TRBD2 may be the D gene (6 bases each). Trimming removed 4 bases from V and 4 bases from J, with 14 bases in between. CDR1 SGHVS and CDR2 FNYEAQ come from the germline V gene. CDR3 length equals 15 residues. The CDR3, as DNA: TGTGCCAGCAGCTCAAGGGGGGACTTTTACAATGAGCAGTTCTTC. This encodes CASSSRGDFYNEQFF.

This clonotype appeared many times. The rearrangement joins TRBV28 to TRBJ2-1; 9 bases are shared with TRBD1. V shed 6 bases, J shed 4 bases, and the junction held 10 bases outside the gene matches. This CDR3 region has 16 residues. Germline CDR1 MDHEN, CDR2 SYDVKM. The CDR3 reads CASSLSGTGTYNEQFF. The CDR3 DNA reads TGTGCCAGCAGCCTGTCCGGGACAGGGACATACAATGAGCAGTTCTTC.

The chain carries TRBV6-1 and TRBJ2-6; the D is unclear. The germline V gene encodes CDR1 MNHNS and CDR2 SASEGT. The CDR3 runs to 16 residues. With 1 base removed from V and 2 bases from J, the gap between germline ends came to 9 bases. The CDR3 reads CASSEDVWPGANVLTF. The CDR3 DNA is TGTGCCAGCAGTGAAGATGTATGGCCTGGGGCCAACGTCCTGACTTTC.

This clonotype was counted between two and nine times. The CDR3 loop reads CASSQGPGSSYEQYF. CDR3 nucleotides: TGCGCCAGCAGCCAAGGGCCGGGCAGCTCCTACGAGCAGTACTTC. V is TRBV4-3 and J is TRBJ2-7, with D unclear. Germline-derived CDR1 and CDR2 are LGHNA and YSLEER. V was cut by 1 base and J by 0 bases, with 10 bases left in between. This CDR3 contains 15 residues.